This entry lists 27 T cell receptor beta chains sequenced from one sample in a study of blood T cell repertoires in COVID-19. TCRdb's table, derived via immunoSEQ multiplex PCR, lists solely in-frame clones and lacks some. The sample has about 300,000 clones, 91% seen once. The specimen sequenced was peripheral blood. The receptors were gathered from a woman younger than 45 with COVID-19, enrolled during active disease.

This chain connects TRBV6-2 or TRBV6-3 to TRBJ1-1; D is perhaps TRBD1 (5 bases). V lost 5 bases and J 10 bases, leaving 17 bases between the germline ends. CDR1 MNHEY and CDR2 SVGEGT come from the germline V gene. There are 13 residues in the CDR3. The CDR3 DNA follows: TGTGCCAGCAGTCGTCCGATCGGACAAGGAGCTTTCTTT. It yields the protein CASSRPIGQGAFF.

The CDR3 loop reads CASRANTEAFF. DNA of the CDR3: TGTGCCAGCAGAGCTAACACTGAAGCTTTCTTT. This chain connects TRBV2 to TRBJ1-1; D is unresolved. Per the germline V gene, CDR1 is SNHLY and CDR2 is FYNNEI. CDR3 length equals 11 residues. V lost 6 bases, J lost 2 bases, and 4 bases lay in between.

This rearrangement joins TRBV6-5 to TRBJ1-5, with 10 bases matching TRBD1. The CDR3 covers 15 residues. CDR1 and CDR2 (germline): MNHEY, SVGAGI. V dropped 8 bases and J dropped 7; count of bases not matched to a gene: 11. The CDR3 nucleotides are TGTGCCAGCTCACCCGGACAGGGGGTGGAACAGCCCCAGCATTTT. Its protein product is CASSPGQGVEQPQHF.

The chain links TRBV5-4 to TRBJ2-7, with TRBD2 matching 8 bases. Trimming at V came to 0 bases and at J to 7 bases, leaving 9 bases not matched to a gene. The CDR3 extends over 15 amino acids. Germline-derived CDR1 and CDR2 are SGHNT and YYREEE (reference sequence). The CDR3 sequence: CASSLEVAGSREQYF. The CDR3, as DNA: TGTGCCAGCAGCTTGGAGGTAGCGGGGTCCAGGGAGCAGTACTTC. Filled out from reference TRBV5-4 and TRBJ2-7, the complete variable domain reads ETGVTQSPTHLIKTRGQQVTLRCSSQSGHNTVSWYQQALGQGPQFIFQYYREEENGRGNFPPRFSGLQFPNYSSELNVNALELDDSALYLCASSLEVAGSREQYFGPGTRLTVT.

The chain combines TRBV3-1 (or the pseudogene TRBV3-2) with TRBJ2-1; D is uncertain. Germline V gene sequence: CDR1 LGHDT, CDR2 YNNKEL (reference sequence). This CDR3 contains 15 residues. V dropped 1 base and J dropped 0 bases, with 7 bases sitting between them. The CDR3 here is CASSQVHSSYNEQFF. In nucleotides, the CDR3 is TGTGCCAGCAGCCAAGTACACAGCTCCTACAATGAGCAGTTCTTC.

In DNA, the CDR3 is TGTGCCTGGGACAGGGGGTCGGATGAGCAGTTCTTC. Translating it yields CAWDRGSDEQFF. The chain carries TRBV30 and TRBJ2-1; TRBD1 agrees at 9 bases. There are 12 residues in the CDR3. Germline V gene data show CDR1 as GTSNPN and CDR2 as SVGIG (reference sequence). Losses at the gene ends were 5 bases for V and 8 bases for J; bases not matched to a gene: 4.

The chain couples TRBV7-9 to TRBJ1-2; TRBD1 is a possible D gene (6 bases). CDR3 length: 15 residues. CDR1 and CDR2 (germline): SEHNR, FQNEAQ (reference sequence). V was cut by 0 bases and J by 4 bases, with 12 bases left in between. CDR3 residues: CASSLALDSVYGYTF. CDR3 DNA: TGTGCCAGCAGCTTAGCCCTGGACAGTGTCTATGGCTACACCTTC.

The J gene is TRBJ2-2, the V gene TRBV7-8, with a possible D match to TRBD2 (5 bases). The germline V gene encodes CDR1 SGHVS and CDR2 FQNEAQ. The CDR3 spans 15 residues. Trimming stripped 7 bases from V and 3 bases from J, with 15 bases between. CDR3 coding DNA: TGTGCCAGCACGAAATCCGGGGAAGACACCGGGGAGCTGTTTTTT. It translates to CASTKSGEDTGELFF.

This chain links TRBV2 with TRBJ1-6; D not resolved. Germline values: CDR1 SNHLY, CDR2 FYNNEI. The CDR3 spans 16 residues. Trimming removed 4 bases from V and 0 bases from J, with 10 bases in between. The CDR3 region has the DNA TGTGCCAGCAGTGGAGGGCTGACCTCCTATAATTCACCCCTCCACTTT. It codes for CASSGGLTSYNSPLHF.

The genes are TRBV5-1 and TRBJ1-1; a possible D gene is TRBD1 (6 bases). Trimming shortened V by 4 bases and J by 3 bases, and 22 bases separated the two germline ends. Germline V gene sequence: CDR1 SGHRS, CDR2 YFSETQ. The CDR3 spans 17 residues. The CDR3 sequence: CASSLLGTLGGDTEAFF. The CDR3 nucleotides read TGCGCCAGCAGCCTACTGGGGACTCTAGGGGGGGACACTGAAGCTTTCTTT.

The DNA of the CDR3 is TGTGCCACCAGCAGAGATAAGGACAGCTCTGGAAACACCATATATTTT. Translation: CATSRDKDSSGNTIYF. The V gene is TRBV15, the J gene TRBJ1-3; D may be TRBD1 (6 bases). Trimming cost V 0 bases and J 0 bases, with 9 bases left between them. This CDR3 comprises 16 residues. CDR1 and CDR2 from the germline V gene are LNHNV and YYDKDF (reference sequence).

The rearrangement uses TRBV6-5 and TRBJ1-2, with a tentative D call TRBD1 (5 bases). The CDR3 has 13 amino acids. Germline V CDR1 and CDR2: MNHEY, SVGAGI. The V and J ends lost 9 bases and 9 bases respectively, with 20 bases between them. DNA for the CDR3: TGTGCCAGTTCATCACGGCAGGGTGTGAGCTACACCTTC. It encodes CASSSRQGVSYTF.

As to this clone: At the DNA level, this CDR3 is encoded by other sequences in the same sample as well. The V and J genes are TRBV12-3 or TRBV12-4 and TRBJ1-2; 7 nucleotides align to TRBD1. The CDR3 spans 13 residues. V trimming: 5 bases; J trimming: 4 bases; junction bases outside the gene matches: 4. CDR3 DNA: TGTGCCAGCAGTCCCGGGACAGCCTATGGCTACACCTTC. Encoded protein: CASSPGTAYGYTF.

The V and J genes are TRBV5-6 and TRBJ1-2; D perhaps matches TRBD1 (6 bases). In germline, CDR1 is SGHDT, CDR2 YYEEEE. V was shortened by 5 bases and J by 2 bases, with 16 bases between the two germline ends. The CDR3 totals 15 residues. CDR3 protein: CASRIRTVGNYGYTF. The CDR3 coding sequence is TGTGCCAGCAGGATACGGACAGTTGGCAACTATGGCTACACCTTC.

The chain recombines TRBV19 with TRBJ1-3, with D possibly matching TRBD1 (6 bases). The germline V and J ends were trimmed by 0 bases and 0 bases, with 9 bases remaining between them. CDR3 length equals 16 residues. The germline gives CDR1 LNHDA, CDR2 SQIVND (reference sequence). The CDR3 region has the DNA TGTGCCAGTAGTATAGAGGACAGCGACTCTGGAAACACCATATATTTT. Encoded protein: CASSIEDSDSGNTIYF.

This clone was recorded only once. V gene TRBV28 combines with J gene TRBJ1-2, with TRBD1 matching over 7 bases. After removal of 4 bases from V and 0 bases from J, the junction contained 2 bases not matched to a gene. The germline V gene encodes CDR1 MDHEN and CDR2 SYDVKM. This CDR3 is built from 14 residues. This CDR3 is CASSSGQANYGYTF. The CDR3 region has the DNA TGTGCCAGCAGTTCTGGACAGGCTAACTATGGCTACACCTTC.

Written as DNA, the CDR3 is TGTGCCAGTACCGGGACAGGGAGCTCCTATAATTCACCCCTCCACTTT. It translates to CASTGTGSSYNSPLHF. J is TRBJ1-6 and V is TRBV19, with 9 positions matching TRBD1. The V and J ends lost 7 bases and 0 bases, in that order; junction bases with no gene match: 4. The CDR3 spans 16 residues. Germline assignment: CDR1 LNHDA and CDR2 SQIVND (reference sequence).

This chain uses TRBV5-1 with TRBJ1-2; a possible D gene is TRBD1 (6 bases). Per the germline V gene, CDR1 is SGHRS and CDR2 is YFSETQ. The ends were cut back, 4 bases at V and 0 bases at J, with 13 bases in the middle. This CDR3 is 15 amino acids long. For the CDR3, the DNA is TGCGCCAGCAGCACCGGACAGACCACTAACTATGGCTACACCTTC. This encodes CASSTGQTTNYGYTF.

The gene calls are TRBV19 and TRBJ1-5; 10 bases match TRBD1. Germline V gene data show CDR1 as LNHDA and CDR2 as SQIVND (reference sequence). The CDR3 is 14 amino acids. After removal of 6 bases from V and 6 bases from J, the junction contained 5 bases not matched to a gene. The CDR3 DNA reads TGTGCCAGTAGCCCGACAGGGGGCGGTCAGCCCCAGCATTTT. Its protein is CASSPTGGGQPQHF.

CDR3 amino acids: CASSQDSSNYGYTF. The CDR3 nucleotides are TGCGCCAGCAGCCAGGACAGCTCTAACTATGGCTACACCTTC. The gene calls are TRBV5-1 and TRBJ1-2; perhaps TRBD1 as D (6 bases). The length of the CDR3 is 14 residues. CDR1 is SGHRS and CDR2 is YFSETQ in the germline V gene. V lost 4 bases to trimming and J lost 0 bases, with 10 bases between them.

V is TRBV7-2 and J is TRBJ1-1; 7 bases align to TRBD1. There are 13 residues in the CDR3. Germline values: CDR1 SGHTA, CDR2 FQGNSA. The V and J ends lost 5 bases and 3 bases, in that order; junction bases with no gene match: 3. In DNA, the CDR3 is TGTGCCAGCAGCGACGACAGGGACACTGAAGCTTTCTTT. Encoded protein: CASSDDRDTEAFF.

The chain carries TRBV5-1 and TRBJ2-2, with 7 bases fitting TRBD2. The junction had 7 bases not matched to a gene; V was cut back by 2 bases and J by 6 bases. The CDR3 is 15 residues long. Germline V lookup: CDR1 SGHRS, CDR2 YFSETQ. The CDR3 DNA reads as TGCGCCAGCAGCTTCGCGGGAGTAGCGGCCGGGGAGCTGTTTTTT. Its translation: CASSFAGVAAGELFF. Combining the CDR3 with reference TRBV5-1 and TRBJ2-2 gives the whole variable domain KAGVTQTPRYLIKTRGQQVTLSCSPISGHRSVSWYQQTPGQGLQFLFEYFSETQRNKGNFPGRFSGRQFSNSRSEMNVSTLELGDSALYLCASSFAGVAAGELFFGEGSRLTVL.

This chain uses TRBV7-6 with TRBJ2-1; D not resolved. V dropped 4 bases and J dropped 8 bases, with 15 bases sitting between them. CDR1 and CDR2 from the germline V gene are SGHVS and FNYEAQ. The CDR3 consists of 14 residues. This CDR3 is CASSSPDTIDEQFF. CDR3 DNA sequence: TGTGCCAGCAGCTCCCCAGACACCATAGATGAGCAGTTCTTC.

The rearrangement links TRBV27 to TRBJ1-2, with a possible D match to TRBD1 (5 bases). V lost 0 bases and J 4 bases, leaving 12 bases between the germline ends. This CDR3 has 15 residues. CDR1 MNHEY and CDR2 SMNVEV come from the germline V gene (reference sequence). CDR3: CASSLSGGGAYGYTF. The CDR3 DNA reads TGTGCCAGCAGTTTATCGGGGGGGGGTGCCTATGGCTACACCTTC.

This clone occurred a few times. The chain links TRBV28 to TRBJ2-7; 8 bases agree with TRBD1. Germline V gene lookup returns CDR1 MDHEN and CDR2 SYDVKM. Germline trimming cut 5 bases from V and 9 bases from J; bases unmatched to any gene: 15. This CDR3 comprises 15 residues. CDR3 bases: TGTGCCAGCAGTAACGGACAGGGATCAATAAGTAGGCAGTACTTC. Translation: CASSNGQGSISRQYF. The whole variable domain, filled in from reference TRBV28 and TRBJ2-7, reads DVKVTQSSRYLVKRTGEKVFLECVQDMDHENMFWYRQDPGLGLRLIYFSYDVKMKEKGDIPEGYSVSREKKERFSLILESASTNQTSMYLCASSNGQGSISRQYFGPGTRLTVT.

The CDR3 loop is CASTELRGQTSYEQYF. The CDR3 region has the DNA TGTGCCAGCACCGAACTCCGGGGACAGACTTCCTACGAGCAGTACTTC. The gene calls are TRBV28 and TRBJ2-7; 7 nucleotides align to TRBD1. Germline loops: CDR1 MDHEN, CDR2 SYDVKM. The CDR3 loop spans 16 amino acids. V trimming: 7 bases; J trimming: 1 base; junction bases outside the gene matches: 13.

The chain combines TRBV15 with TRBJ1-1; 7 bases are shared with TRBD1. The CDR3 has 18 amino acids. In germline, CDR1 is LNHNV, CDR2 YYDKDF (reference sequence). The J segment lost 2 bases and the V segment lost 0 bases, leaving 12 bases of the junction unmatched. CDR3 sequence (DNA): TGTGCCACCAGCAGAGAGCTCCCTCAAAAGGGGGCAAACACTGAAGCTTTCTTT. Residues: CATSRELPQKGANTEAFF.